This T cell receptor (beta chain) came from a study of blood T cell repertoires in COVID-19. Cohort 3 recovery required two negative PCRs, clearance, or symptom resolution. This CDR3 has 18 residues. V lost 5 bases to trimming and J lost 4 bases; unmatched junction nucleotides: 12. Germline V gives CDR1 SGHVS, CDR2 FQNEAQ. In this sample, this clone turned up once. This table comes from immunoSEQ multiplex PCR, and its TCRdb copy is limited to in-frame clones, with some not included. The repertoire holds about 370,000 clones, with 75% to 90% as singletons. The sample taken for sequencing was PBMCs or T cells enriched from blood (not recorded which). V and J are TRBV7-8 and TRBJ1-5, with 12 bases that match TRBD1. This TCR was recovered from a man between 18 and 35 years old who had recovered from COVID-19. The CDR3 sequence: CASSTPTGQGALNQPQHF. The CDR3 region has the DNA TGTGCCAGCAGCACCCCTACGGGACAGGGGGCTTTAAATCAGCCCCAGCATTTT. Using reference TRBV7-8 and TRBJ1-5 for the parts outside the CDR3, the full variable domain is GAGVSQSPRYKVAKRGQDVALRCDPISGHVSLFWYQQALGQGPEFLTYFQNEAQLDKSGLPSDRFFAERPEGSVSTLKIQRTQQEDSAVYLCASSTPTGQGALNQPQHFGDGTRLSIL.